The source of this T cell receptor (beta chain) is a study of cytotoxic CD8 clonotypes in ibrutinib-treated CLL. As for the study in general: Of a cohort that held about a dozen relapsed/refractory and under 16 treatment-naive patients, some 17 were IGHV unmutated.

This clone appeared many times. What it binds is unknown. V lost 3 bases and J lost 7, with 13 bases in between. Germline assignment: CDR1 MNHEY and CDR2 SMNVEV (reference sequence). This CDR3 comprises 13 residues. Overall study results and limits: Baseline clonality was higher than in age-matched healthy donors and moved in step with circulating CD8+ T-cell counts. Having risen at ibrutinib response, clonality had fallen back toward baseline by progression.

Assay used: immunoSEQ multiplex PCR; TCRdb lists only in-frame clones, some missing. The sample carries 50,000 to 65,000 clones, approximately 57% recorded once. The TCR originated in a human donor with chronic lymphocytic leukemia. Sequencing was performed on PBMCs, taken after 12 months of ibrutinib treatment. The J gene is TRBJ2-7, the V gene TRBV27, with D maybe TRBD2 (6 bases). In DNA form, the CDR3 reads TGTGCCAGCAGTTTCGCGGGGCTGGGGGAGCAGTACTTC. Translating gives CASSFAGLGEQYF.